This T cell receptor beta chain was obtained from a study of naive and memory T cell subsets. Germline lookup yields CDR1 SGHTA and CDR2 FQGNSA. V was clipped by 6 bases and J by 2 bases; unmatched bases: 13. The CDR3 runs to 17 residues. This clonotype was picked up a small number of times. Ligated cDNA underwent four rounds of PCR with nested alpha and beta constant region primers and SP2. For blood and skin samples, reverse transcription used TCR alpha and beta constant primers. TCRdb re-called the 5' RACE reads through MiXCR, storing one row per CDR3 protein. Of over 50,000 distinct CDR3 sequences in the sample, 6% to 8% were seen once. TCR cDNA received a 3' ligated oligonucleotide that carried a UMI. Cells were not sorted; total RNA input targeted 1 to 1000 ng.

This clonotype was sampled from a female donor in good health. V is TRBV7-2 and J is TRBJ2-3; 8 bases line up with TRBD2. The CDR3 bases are TGTGCCAGCAGTCTAGCGGGCCGACCACTACTCACAGATACGCAGTATTTT. As protein: CASSLAGRPLLTDTQYF.